The rows below give T cell receptor beta chains drawn from one sample of a study of blood T cell repertoires in COVID-19. Sequencing used immunoSEQ multiplex PCR; TCRdb keeps in-frame clones, though not all of them. The table includes 100,000 or so clones, more than 75% detected once. The sequencing input was peripheral blood. The receptors originated from a man aged 50-59 years with active or convalescent COVID-19. The CDR3 runs from the conserved cysteine through the conserved F or W. Each record gives: V gene, J gene, D gene, clone size, CDR3 protein, CDR3 DNA. D genes are given only for firm matches. Where a row states a size, it is once, few, many or the class of an expanded clone; other rows omit it.

>TRBV19|TRBJ2-7|TRBD1|-
CASSKALGQGAYEQYF
TGTGCCAGTAGTAAGGCCCTCGGACAGGGGGCATACGAGCAGTACTTC
>TRBV6-5|TRBJ1-5|-|-
CASRVGANQPQHF
TGTGCCAGCAGGGTAGGGGCCAATCAGCCCCAGCATTTT
>TRBV11-1|TRBJ1-4|TRBD1|-
CASSSDRGPREKLFF
TGTGCCAGCAGCTCGGACAGGGGGCCTCGTGAAAAACTGTTTTTT
>TRBV7-9|TRBJ2-2|-|-
CASSLYRDTGELFF
TGTGCCAGCAGCTTATACAGGGACACCGGGGAGCTGTTTTTT
>TRBV14|TRBJ1-1|-|few
CASSQDSNSRSEAFF
TGTGCCAGCAGCCAAGATAGTAACAGCAGGTCTGAAGCTTTCTTT
>TRBV19|TRBJ1-5|TRBD1|few
CASSIGQGASFSSNQPQHF
TGTGCCAGTAGTATCGGACAGGGGGCCTCGTTTAGCAGCAATCAGCCCCAGCATTTT
>TRBV2|TRBJ1-1|TRBD1|-
CASSESTGDTEAFF
TGTGCCAGCAGTGAATCGACAGGGGATACTGAAGCTTTCTTT
>TRBV30|TRBJ2-5|-|-
CAWRDPGETQYF
TGTGCCTGGAGAGATCCAGGGGAGACCCAGTACTTC
>TRBV19|TRBJ1-4|-|-
CASSIRPGTGLNEKLFF
TGTGCCAGTAGTATAAGGCCTGGCACAGGGCTGAATGAAAAACTGTTTTTT
>TRBV21-1|TRBJ1-2|-|-
CASRTPPGLYGYTF
TGTGCCAGCAGGACCCCTCCGGGACTCTATGGCTACACCTTC
>TRBV4-3|TRBJ2-1|TRBD1|-
CASSHRDRGDNEQFF
TGCGCCAGCAGCCACCGGGACAGGGGTGATAATGAGCAGTTCTTC
>TRBV27|TRBJ1-5|-|-
CASSGGGNQPQHF
TGTGCCAGCAGCGGAGGGGGCAATCAGCCCCAGCATTTT
>TRBV5-8|TRBJ1-1|-|-
CASSLVLNLRGTEAFF
TGTGCCAGCAGCTTGGTGCTGAATCTGAGAGGTACTGAAGCTTTCTTT
>TRBV7-9|TRBJ1-4|TRBD1|-
CASSSEGAANEKLFF
TGTGCCAGCAGCTCGGAGGGGGCAGCTAATGAAAAACTGTTTTTT
>TRBV10-3|TRBJ1-2|TRBD1|-
CAIGTGERDGYTF
TGTGCCATTGGGACAGGGGAGAGGGATGGCTACACCTTC
>TRBV19|TRBJ1-3|-|once
CASIQQVSSGNTIYF
TGTGCCAGTATTCAACAGGTCAGCTCTGGAAACACCATATATTTT
>TRBV2|TRBJ1-5|-|-
CASSEALLAGQPQHF
TGTGCCAGCAGTGAAGCGCTACTTGCAGGTCAGCCCCAGCATTTT
>TRBV3-1/TRBV3-2|TRBJ2-5|-|-
CASSHYPGVEETQYF
TGTGCCAGCAGCCATTATCCAGGGGTGGAAGAGACCCAGTACTTC
>TRBV12-3/TRBV12-4|TRBJ1-4|-|-
CASSLGANEKLFF
TGTGCCAGCAGTTTAGGAGCTAATGAAAAACTGTTTTTT
>TRBV18|TRBJ2-1|TRBD2|-
CASSPPSGGGDNEQFF
TGTGCCAGCTCACCCCCTAGCGGGGGCGGGGACAATGAGCAGTTCTTC
>TRBV6-5|TRBJ1-2|-|-
CASSYSANYGYTF
TGTGCCAGCAGTTACAGCGCTAACTATGGCTACACCTTC
>TRBV18|TRBJ2-5|TRBD2|-
CASSPSISGATYSETQYF
TGTGCCAGCTCACCCTCGATCAGCGGGGCGACATATTCAGAGACCCAGTACTTC
>TRBV11-2|TRBJ2-2|-|-
CASRESGELFF
TGTGCCAGCCGGGAATCCGGGGAGCTGTTTTTT
>TRBV7-6|TRBJ2-1|-|-
CASSRDKLYNEQFF
TGTGCCAGCAGCCGGGACAAACTTTACAATGAGCAGTTCTTC
>TRBV6-5|TRBJ2-5|TRBD2|-
CASSYSSSGGAETQYF
TGTGCCAGCAGTTACTCCTCGAGCGGGGGGGCCGAGACCCAGTACTTC
>TRBV18|TRBJ2-3|-|-
CASSSRQTTSTDTQYF
TGTGCCAGCTCATCCCGACAGACAACTAGCACAGATACGCAGTATTTT
>TRBV7-2|TRBJ2-7|TRBD2|-
CASSLSRSSGTYEQYF
TGTGCCAGCAGCTTATCTCGGTCTAGCGGAACCTACGAGCAGTACTTC
>TRBV7-2|TRBJ1-3|-|-
CASSLAASSGNTIYF
TGTGCCAGCAGCTTAGCAGCAAGCTCTGGAAACACCATATATTTT
>TRBV7-2|TRBJ1-1|TRBD1|-
CASSFVTGDTEAFF
TGTGCCAGCAGCTTCGTTACAGGGGACACTGAAGCTTTCTTT
>TRBV19|TRBJ2-7|TRBD1|-
CASSNLGTVAGEQYF
TGTGCCAGTAGTAACCTAGGGACAGTCGCGGGCGAGCAGTACTTC
>TRBV11-2|TRBJ2-2|-|-
CASSLRTVTGELFF
TGTGCCAGCAGCTTACGGACAGTAACCGGGGAGCTGTTTTTT
>TRBV3-1/TRBV3-2|TRBJ2-1|-|-
CASRNLARQNEQFF
TGTGCCAGCAGAAACCTGGCTAGGCAGAATGAGCAGTTCTTC
>TRBV15|TRBJ1-2|-|-
CATSRDGGHGYTF
TGTGCCACCAGCAGAGATGGAGGTCATGGCTACACCTTC
>TRBV3-1/TRBV3-2|TRBJ2-5|TRBD1|-
CASSQGPTGGRETQYF
TGTGCCAGCAGCCAGGGGCCGACAGGGGGGAGAGAGACCCAGTACTTC
>TRBV5-6|TRBJ2-5|TRBD2|once
CASSLWVSGVETQYF
TGTGCCAGCAGCTTGTGGGTTAGCGGGGTAGAGACCCAGTACTTC
>TRBV27|TRBJ2-1|TRBD2|-
CASKSSGGRSSYNEQFF
TGTGCCAGCAAGTCTAGCGGGGGCCGGAGCTCCTACAATGAGCAGTTCTTC
>TRBV11-2|TRBJ2-1|-|-
CASSRGRVSLYNEQFF
TGTGCCAGCAGCCGAGGGCGGGTTTCTCTCTACAATGAGCAGTTCTTC
>TRBV27|TRBJ2-3|TRBD2|-
CASSFFSGGSDTQYF
TGTGCCAGCAGTTTTTTTAGCGGGGGGTCAGATACGCAGTATTTT
>TRBV10-1|TRBJ2-3|-|once
CASSSGEGTDTQYF
TGCGCCAGCAGTTCCGGGGAAGGGACAGATACGCAGTATTTT
>TRBV7-6|TRBJ1-2|TRBD1|-
CASSLEGQGRGYTF
TGTGCCAGCAGCTTAGAGGGACAGGGTCGTGGCTACACCTTC